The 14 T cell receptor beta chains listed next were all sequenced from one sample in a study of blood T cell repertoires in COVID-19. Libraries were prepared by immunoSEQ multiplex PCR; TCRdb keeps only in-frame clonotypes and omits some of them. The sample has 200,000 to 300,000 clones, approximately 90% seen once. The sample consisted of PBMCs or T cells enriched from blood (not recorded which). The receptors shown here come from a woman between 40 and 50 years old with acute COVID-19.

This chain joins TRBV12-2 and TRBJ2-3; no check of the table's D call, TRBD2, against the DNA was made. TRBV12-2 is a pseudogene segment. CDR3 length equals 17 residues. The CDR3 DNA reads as TGTGCAAGTCGCTTAGGCGCACTAGCGAATTGCACAGATACGCAGTATTTT. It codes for CASRLGALANCTDTQYF.

The CDR3 loop is CASGLPYSNTEAFF. DNA for the CDR3: TGTGCTAGTGGTTTGCCCTACTCGAACACTGAAGCTTTCTTT. The chain couples TRBV12-5 to TRBJ1-1; D ambiguous. The V and J ends lost 2 bases and 1 base respectively, with 8 bases between them. CDR1 is LGHNT, CDR2 FRNRAP, per germline. The CDR3 has 14 amino acids.

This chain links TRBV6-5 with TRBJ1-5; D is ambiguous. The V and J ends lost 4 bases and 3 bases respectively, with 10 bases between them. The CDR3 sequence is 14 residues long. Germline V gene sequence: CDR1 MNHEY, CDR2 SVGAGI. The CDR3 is CASSSPGSNQPQHF. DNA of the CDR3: TGTGCCAGCAGTTCCCCCGGGTCCAATCAGCCCCAGCATTTT.

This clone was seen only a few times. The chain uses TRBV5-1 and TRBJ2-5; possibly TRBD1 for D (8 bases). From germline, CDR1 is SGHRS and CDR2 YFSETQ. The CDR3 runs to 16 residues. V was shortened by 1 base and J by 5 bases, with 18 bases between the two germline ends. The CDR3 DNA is TGCGCCAGCAGCTTGCGGGTCACAGGGGGAGGGGAGACCCAGTACTTC. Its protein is CASSLRVTGGGETQYF.

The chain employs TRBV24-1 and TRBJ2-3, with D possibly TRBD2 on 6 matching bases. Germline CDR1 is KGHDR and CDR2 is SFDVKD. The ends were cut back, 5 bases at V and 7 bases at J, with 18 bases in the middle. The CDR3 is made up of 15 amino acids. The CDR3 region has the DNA TGTGCCACCAGTGGCACGCTCGGACTATTAAATACGCAGTATTTT. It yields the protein CATSGTLGLLNTQYF.

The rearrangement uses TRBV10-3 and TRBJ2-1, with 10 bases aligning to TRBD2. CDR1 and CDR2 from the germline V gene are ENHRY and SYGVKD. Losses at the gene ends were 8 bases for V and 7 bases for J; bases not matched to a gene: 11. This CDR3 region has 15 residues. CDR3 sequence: CAIGRLAGVRNEQFF. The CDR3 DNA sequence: TGTGCCATCGGGAGGCTAGCGGGAGTCCGGAATGAGCAGTTCTTC.

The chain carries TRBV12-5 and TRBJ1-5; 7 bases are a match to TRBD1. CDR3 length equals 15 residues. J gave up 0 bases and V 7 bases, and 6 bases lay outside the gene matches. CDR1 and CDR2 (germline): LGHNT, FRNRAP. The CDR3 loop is CASAPDRVSNQPQHF. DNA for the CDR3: TGTGCTAGTGCTCCCGACAGGGTTAGCAATCAGCCCCAGCATTTT.

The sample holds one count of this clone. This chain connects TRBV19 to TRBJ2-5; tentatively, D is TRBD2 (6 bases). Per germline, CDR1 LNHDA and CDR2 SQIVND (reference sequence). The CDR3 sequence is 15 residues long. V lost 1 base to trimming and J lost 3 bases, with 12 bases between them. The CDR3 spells CASSIGVRGEETQYF. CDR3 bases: TGTGCCAGTAGTATAGGAGTCCGCGGGGAAGAGACCCAGTACTTC.

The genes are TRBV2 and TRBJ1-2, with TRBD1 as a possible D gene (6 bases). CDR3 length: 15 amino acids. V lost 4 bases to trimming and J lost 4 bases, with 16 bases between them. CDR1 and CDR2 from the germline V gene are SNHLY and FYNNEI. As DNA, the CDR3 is TGTGCCAGCAGTGCGACAGGTTTAGGCTCCTATGGCTACACCTTC. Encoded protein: CASSATGLGSYGYTF. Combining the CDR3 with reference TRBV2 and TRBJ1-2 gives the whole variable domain EPEVTQTPSHQVTQMGQEVILRCVPISNHLYFYWYRQILGQKVEFLVSFYNNEISEKSEIFDDQFSVERPDGSNFTLKIRSTKLEDSAMYFCASSATGLGSYGYTFGSGTRLTVV.

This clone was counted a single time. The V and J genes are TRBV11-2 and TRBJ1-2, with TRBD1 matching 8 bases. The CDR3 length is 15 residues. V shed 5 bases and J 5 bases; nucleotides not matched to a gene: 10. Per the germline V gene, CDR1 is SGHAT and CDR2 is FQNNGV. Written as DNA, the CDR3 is TGTGCCAGCAGCCGTTCCGGACAGGGAGAATATGGCTACACCTTC. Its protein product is CASSRSGQGEYGYTF. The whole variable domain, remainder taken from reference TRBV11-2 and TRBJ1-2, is EAGVAQSPRYKIIEKRQSVAFWCNPISGHATLYWYQQILGQGPKLLIQFQNNGVVDDSQLPKDRFSAERLKGVDSTLKIQPAKLEDSAVYLCASSRSGQGEYGYTFGSGTRLTVV.

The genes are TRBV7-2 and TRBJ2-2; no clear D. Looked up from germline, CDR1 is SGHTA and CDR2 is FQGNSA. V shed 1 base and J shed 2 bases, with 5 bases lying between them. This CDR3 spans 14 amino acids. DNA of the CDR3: TGTGCCAGCAGCTTAGTATCCAACACCGGGGAGCTGTTTTTT. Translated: CASSLVSNTGELFF.

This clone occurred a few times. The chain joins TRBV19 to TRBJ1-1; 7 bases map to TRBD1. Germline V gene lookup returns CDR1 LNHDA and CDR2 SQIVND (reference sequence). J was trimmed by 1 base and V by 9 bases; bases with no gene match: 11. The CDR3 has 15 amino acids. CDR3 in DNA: TGTGCCAGCTTACCCCGACAGGGAAGGAACACTGAAGCTTTCTTT. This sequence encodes CASLPRQGRNTEAFF.

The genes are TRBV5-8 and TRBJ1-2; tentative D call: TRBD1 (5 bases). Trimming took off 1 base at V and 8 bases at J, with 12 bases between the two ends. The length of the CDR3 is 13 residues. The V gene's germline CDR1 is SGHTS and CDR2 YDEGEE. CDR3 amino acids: CASSLQGGRGYTF. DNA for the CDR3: TGTGCCAGCAGCTTGCAGGGTGGTCGCGGCTACACCTTC.

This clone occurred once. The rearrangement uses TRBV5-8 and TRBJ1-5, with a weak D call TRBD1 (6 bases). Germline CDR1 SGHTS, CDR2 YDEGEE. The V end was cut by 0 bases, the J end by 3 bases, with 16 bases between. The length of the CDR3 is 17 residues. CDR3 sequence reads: CASSLAPLTGPNQPQHF. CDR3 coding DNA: TGTGCCAGCAGCTTGGCCCCGCTGACAGGACCCAATCAGCCCCAGCATTTT.